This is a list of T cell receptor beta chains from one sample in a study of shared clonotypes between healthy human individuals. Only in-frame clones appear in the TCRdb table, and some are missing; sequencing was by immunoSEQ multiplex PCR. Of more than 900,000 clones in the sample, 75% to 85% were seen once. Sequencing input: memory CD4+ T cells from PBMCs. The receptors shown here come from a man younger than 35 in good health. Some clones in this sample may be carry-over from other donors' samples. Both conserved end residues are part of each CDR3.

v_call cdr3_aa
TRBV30 CALGEGYNEQFF
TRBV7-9 CAPTLQTGTHKASNYGYTF
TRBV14 CASSQGIRTDTQYF
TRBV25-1 CASGDILGYTF
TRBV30 CAWSSRDRGVFGYTF
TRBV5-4 CASSPDRLRAFF
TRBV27 CASSPAGGNTIYF
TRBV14 CASSPGLETDTQYF
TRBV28 CASSVPGTGVNYGYTF
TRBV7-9 CASSLGEGDRFYF
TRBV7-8 CASSLGTGGVQPQHF
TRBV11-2 CASSLEGVGDEQYF
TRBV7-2 CASSLDSEQYF
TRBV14 CASSQGRGGLTDTQYF
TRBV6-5 CASTASGGNEQFF
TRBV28 CASTRGMFSYEQYF
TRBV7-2 CASSMTSGSETQYF
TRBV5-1 CASSLGASGLLDTQYF
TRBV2 CASKGGLAQETQYF
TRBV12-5 CASGLDRTGWVETQYF
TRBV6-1 CASSGVVRGGNQPQHF
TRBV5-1 CASSLDEGASQHF
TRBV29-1 CSVGKPGPGRDTQYF
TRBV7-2 CASSPRDIGQETQYF
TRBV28 CASSLSTGPSNQPQHF